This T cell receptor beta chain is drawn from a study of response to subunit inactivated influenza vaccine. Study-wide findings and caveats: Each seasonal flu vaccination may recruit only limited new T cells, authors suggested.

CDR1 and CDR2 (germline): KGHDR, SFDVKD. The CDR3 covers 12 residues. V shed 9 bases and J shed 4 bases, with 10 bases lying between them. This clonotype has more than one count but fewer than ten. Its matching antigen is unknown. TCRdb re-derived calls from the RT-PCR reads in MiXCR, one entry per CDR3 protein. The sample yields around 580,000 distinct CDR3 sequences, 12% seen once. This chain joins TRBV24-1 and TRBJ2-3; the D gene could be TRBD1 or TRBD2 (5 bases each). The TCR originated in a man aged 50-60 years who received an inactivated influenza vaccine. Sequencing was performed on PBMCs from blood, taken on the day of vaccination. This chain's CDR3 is CATLGVADTQYF. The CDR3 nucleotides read TGTGCCACCTTGGGGGTTGCAGATACGCAGTATTTT.